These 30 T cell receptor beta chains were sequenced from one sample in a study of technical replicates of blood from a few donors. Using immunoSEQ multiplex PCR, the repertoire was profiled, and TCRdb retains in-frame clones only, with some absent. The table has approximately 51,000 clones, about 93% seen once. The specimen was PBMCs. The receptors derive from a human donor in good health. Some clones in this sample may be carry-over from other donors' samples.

CDR3 loop: CASTRPSAYNEQFF. The CDR3 DNA follows: TGTGCCAGCACCAGACCCAGCGCCTACAATGAGCAGTTCTTC. This sequence joins TRBV5-4 and TRBJ2-1; the D is unclear. The germline gives CDR1 SGHNT, CDR2 YYREEE (reference sequence). This CDR3 comprises 14 residues. Trimming shortened V by 6 bases and J by 2 bases, and 12 bases separated the two germline ends.

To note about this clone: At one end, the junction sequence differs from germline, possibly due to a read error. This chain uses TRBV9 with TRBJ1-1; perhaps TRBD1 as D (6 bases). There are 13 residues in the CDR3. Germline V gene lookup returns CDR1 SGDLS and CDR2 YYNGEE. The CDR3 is CASSGIQGYRASF. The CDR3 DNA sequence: TGTGCCAGCAGCGGTATTCAGGGGTACAGGGCTAGTTTT.

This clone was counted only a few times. The CDR3 nucleotides read TGCGCCAGCGGGATGGGTCAGGGAAACGGTTCACCCCTCCACTTT. Protein: CASGMGQGNGSPLHF. V and J are TRBV4-1 and TRBJ1-6, with D maybe TRBD1 (5 bases). This CDR3 comprises 15 residues. Deletions cut 8 bases from V and 9 bases from J, with 20 bases between. CDR1 is MGHRA and CDR2 is YSYEKL in the germline V gene.

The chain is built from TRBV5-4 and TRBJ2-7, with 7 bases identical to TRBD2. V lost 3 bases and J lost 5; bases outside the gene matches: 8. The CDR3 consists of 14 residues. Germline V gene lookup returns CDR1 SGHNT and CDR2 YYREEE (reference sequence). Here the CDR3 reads CASSSEGLLDEQYF. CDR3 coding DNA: TGTGCCAGCAGCTCGGAGGGACTACTTGACGAGCAGTACTTC.

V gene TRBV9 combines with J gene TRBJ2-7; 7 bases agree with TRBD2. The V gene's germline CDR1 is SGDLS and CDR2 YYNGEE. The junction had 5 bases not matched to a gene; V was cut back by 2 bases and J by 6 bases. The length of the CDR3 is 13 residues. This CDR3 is CASSVLPGGEQYF. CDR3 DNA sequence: TGTGCCAGCAGCGTCCTCCCGGGGGGCGAGCAGTACTTC.

The DNA of the CDR3 is TGTGCCAGCAGCGACCTTCAGGGATCTAACTATGGCTACACCTTC. Its protein is CASSDLQGSNYGYTF. V and J are TRBV5-5 and TRBJ1-2, with D perhaps TRBD1 (5 bases). Between the trimmed V and J ends, which lost 4 bases and 0 bases, there was a span of 13 bases. In germline, CDR1 is SGHKS, CDR2 YYEKEE (reference sequence). This CDR3 comprises 15 residues.

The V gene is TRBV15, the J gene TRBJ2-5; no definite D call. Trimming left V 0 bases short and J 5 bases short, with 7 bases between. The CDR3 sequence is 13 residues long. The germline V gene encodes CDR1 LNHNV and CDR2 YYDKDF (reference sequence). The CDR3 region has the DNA TGTGCCACCAGCAGAGATTCACGGGAGACCCAGTACTTC. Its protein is CATSRDSRETQYF.

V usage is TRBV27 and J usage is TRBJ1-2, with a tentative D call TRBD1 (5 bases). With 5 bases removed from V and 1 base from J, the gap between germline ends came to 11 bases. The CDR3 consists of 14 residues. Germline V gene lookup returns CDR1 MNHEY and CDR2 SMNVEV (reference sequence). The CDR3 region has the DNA TGTGCCAGCAGTATGCGAGACAGTAACTATGGCTACACCTTC. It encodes CASSMRDSNYGYTF.

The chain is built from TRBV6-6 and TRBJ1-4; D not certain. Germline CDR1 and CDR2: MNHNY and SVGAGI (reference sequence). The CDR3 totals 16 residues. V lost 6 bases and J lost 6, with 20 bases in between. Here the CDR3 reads CASRTQRRGTDEKLFF. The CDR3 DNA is TGTGCCAGCAGGACACAGCGCCGGGGTACGGATGAAAAACTGTTTTTT.

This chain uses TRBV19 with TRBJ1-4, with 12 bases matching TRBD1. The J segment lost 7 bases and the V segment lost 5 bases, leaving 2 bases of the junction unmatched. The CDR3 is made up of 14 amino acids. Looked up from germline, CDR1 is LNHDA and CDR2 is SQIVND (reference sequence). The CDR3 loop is CASSRDRGPEKLFF. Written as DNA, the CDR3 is TGTGCCAGTAGTCGGGACAGGGGGCCTGAAAAACTGTTTTTT.

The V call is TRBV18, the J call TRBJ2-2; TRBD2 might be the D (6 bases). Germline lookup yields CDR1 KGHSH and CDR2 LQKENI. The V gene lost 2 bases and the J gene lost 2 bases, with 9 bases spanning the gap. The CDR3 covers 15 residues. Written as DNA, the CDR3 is TGTGCCAGCTCACCATCACTAGCTAACACCGGGGAGCTGTTTTTT. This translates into CASSPSLANTGELFF.

The CDR3 reads CASSLEAGANYGYTF. The CDR3, as DNA: TGTGCCAGCAGCTTAGAGGCAGGGGCTAACTATGGCTACACCTTC. This chain uses TRBV11-2 with TRBJ1-2, with D maybe TRBD1 (6 bases). The V end was cut by 0 bases, the J end by 0 bases, with 8 bases between. The germline V gene encodes CDR1 SGHAT and CDR2 FQNNGV. This CDR3 has 15 residues.

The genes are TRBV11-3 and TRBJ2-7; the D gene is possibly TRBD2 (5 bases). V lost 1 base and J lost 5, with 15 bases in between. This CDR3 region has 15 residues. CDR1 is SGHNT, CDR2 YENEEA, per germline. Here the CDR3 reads CASSLGLRAINEQYF. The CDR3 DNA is TGTGCCAGCAGCTTAGGGCTGAGGGCCATCAACGAGCAGTACTTC.

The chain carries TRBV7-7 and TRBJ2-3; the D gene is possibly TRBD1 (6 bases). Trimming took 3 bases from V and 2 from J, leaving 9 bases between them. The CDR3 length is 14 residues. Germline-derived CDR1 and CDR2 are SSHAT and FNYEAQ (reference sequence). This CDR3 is CASSLGTPTDTQYF. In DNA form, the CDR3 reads TGTGCCAGCAGCTTGGGGACACCCACAGATACGCAGTATTTT.

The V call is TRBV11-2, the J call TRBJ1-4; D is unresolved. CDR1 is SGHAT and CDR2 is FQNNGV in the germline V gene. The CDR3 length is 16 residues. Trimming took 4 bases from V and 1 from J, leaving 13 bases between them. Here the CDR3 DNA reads TGTGCCAGCAGCTCGGACTTTTATGGAACTAATGAAAAACTGTTTTTT. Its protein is CASSSDFYGTNEKLFF.

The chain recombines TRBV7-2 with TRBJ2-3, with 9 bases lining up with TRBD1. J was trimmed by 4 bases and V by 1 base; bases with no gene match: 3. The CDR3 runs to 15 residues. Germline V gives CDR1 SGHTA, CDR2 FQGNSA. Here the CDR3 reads CASSLGTGVPDTQYF. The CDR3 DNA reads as TGTGCCAGCAGCTTAGGGACAGGGGTCCCAGATACGCAGTATTTT.

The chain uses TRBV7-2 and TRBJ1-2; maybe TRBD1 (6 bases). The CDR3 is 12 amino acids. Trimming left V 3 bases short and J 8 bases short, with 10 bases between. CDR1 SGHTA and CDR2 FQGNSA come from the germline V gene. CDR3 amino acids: CASSFRGSGYTF. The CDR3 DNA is TGTGCCAGCAGCTTCAGGGGTTCCGGCTACACCTTC.

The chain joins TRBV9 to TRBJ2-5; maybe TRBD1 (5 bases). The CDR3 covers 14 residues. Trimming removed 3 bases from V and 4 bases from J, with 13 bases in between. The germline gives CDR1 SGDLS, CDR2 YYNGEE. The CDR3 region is CASSAREGSETQYF. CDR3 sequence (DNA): TGTGCCAGCAGCGCCAGGGAAGGATCAGAGACCCAGTACTTC.

In DNA form, the CDR3 reads TGCGCCAGCAGCCAATTTTTTAGCGGGGGTACCGGGGAGCTGTTTTTT. Residues: CASSQFFSGGTGELFF. V and J are TRBV4-3 and TRBJ2-2, with 9 bases aligning to TRBD2. The CDR3 is 16 residues long. CDR1 is LGHNA, CDR2 YSLEER, per germline. The trim removed 2 bases at V and 5 bases at J, leaving 6 bases unmatched.

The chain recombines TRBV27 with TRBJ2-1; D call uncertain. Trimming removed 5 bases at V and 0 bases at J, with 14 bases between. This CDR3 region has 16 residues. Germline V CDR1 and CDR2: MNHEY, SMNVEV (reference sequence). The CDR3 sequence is CASSGIRGSSYNEQFF. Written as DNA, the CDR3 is TGTGCCAGCAGTGGCATTCGCGGTAGCTCCTACAATGAGCAGTTCTTC.

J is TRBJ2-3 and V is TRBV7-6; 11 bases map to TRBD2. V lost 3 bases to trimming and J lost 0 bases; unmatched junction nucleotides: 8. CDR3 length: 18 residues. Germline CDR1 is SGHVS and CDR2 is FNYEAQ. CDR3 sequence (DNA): TGTGCCAGCAGCTTTAGCGGGGGGGCCCATAGGAGCACAGATACGCAGTATTTT. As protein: CASSFSGGAHRSTDTQYF.

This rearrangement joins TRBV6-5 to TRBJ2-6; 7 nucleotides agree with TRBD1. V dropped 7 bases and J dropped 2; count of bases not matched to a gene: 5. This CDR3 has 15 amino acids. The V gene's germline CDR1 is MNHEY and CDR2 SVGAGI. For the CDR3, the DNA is TGTGCCAGCATTAAAACAGGGGCTGGGGCCAACGTCCTGACTTTC. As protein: CASIKTGAGANVLTF.

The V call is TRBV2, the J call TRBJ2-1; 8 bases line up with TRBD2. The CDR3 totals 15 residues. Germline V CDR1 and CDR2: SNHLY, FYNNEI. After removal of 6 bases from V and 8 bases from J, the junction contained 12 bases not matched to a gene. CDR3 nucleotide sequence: TGTGCCAGCAGGGCAGGTCAAGCGGGAGTCGATGAGCAGTTCTTC. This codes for CASRAGQAGVDEQFF.

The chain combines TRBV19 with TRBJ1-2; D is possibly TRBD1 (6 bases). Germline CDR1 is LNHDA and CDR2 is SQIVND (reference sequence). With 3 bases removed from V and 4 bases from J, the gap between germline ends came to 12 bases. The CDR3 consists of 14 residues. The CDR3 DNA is TGTGCCAGTAGTATCGAGACAGGATTCTATGGCTACACCTTC. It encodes CASSIETGFYGYTF.

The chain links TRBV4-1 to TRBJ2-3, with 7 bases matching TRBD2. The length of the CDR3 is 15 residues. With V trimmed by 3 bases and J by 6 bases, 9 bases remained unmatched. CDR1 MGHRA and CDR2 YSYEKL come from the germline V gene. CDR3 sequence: CASSHLAEVGDTQYF. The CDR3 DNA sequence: TGCGCCAGCAGCCATCTAGCGGAGGTCGGGGATACGCAGTATTTT.

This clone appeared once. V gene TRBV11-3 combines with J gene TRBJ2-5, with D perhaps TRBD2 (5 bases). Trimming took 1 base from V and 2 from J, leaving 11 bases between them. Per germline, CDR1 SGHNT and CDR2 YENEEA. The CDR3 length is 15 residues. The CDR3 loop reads CASSLGLTGQETQYF. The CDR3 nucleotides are TGTGCCAGCAGCTTAGGTCTAACGGGGCAAGAGACCCAGTACTTC. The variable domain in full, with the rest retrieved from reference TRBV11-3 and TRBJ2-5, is EAGVVQSPRYKIIEKKQPVAFWCNPISGHNTLYWYLQNLGQGPELLIRYENEEAVDDSQLPKDRFSAERLKGVDSTLKIQPAELGDSAVYLCASSLGLTGQETQYFGPGTRLLVL.

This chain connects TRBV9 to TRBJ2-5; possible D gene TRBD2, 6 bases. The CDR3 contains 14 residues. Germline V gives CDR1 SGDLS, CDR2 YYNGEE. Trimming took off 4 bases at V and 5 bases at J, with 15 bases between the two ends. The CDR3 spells CASSPRDWGETQYF. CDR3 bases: TGTGCCAGCAGCCCCCGGGACTGGGGGGAGACCCAGTACTTC. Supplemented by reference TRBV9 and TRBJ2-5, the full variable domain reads DSGVTQTPKHLITATGQRVTLRCSPRSGDLSVYWYQQSLDQGLQFLIQYYNGEERAKGNILERFSAQQFPDLHSELNLSSLELGDSALYFCASSPRDWGETQYFGPGTRLLVL.

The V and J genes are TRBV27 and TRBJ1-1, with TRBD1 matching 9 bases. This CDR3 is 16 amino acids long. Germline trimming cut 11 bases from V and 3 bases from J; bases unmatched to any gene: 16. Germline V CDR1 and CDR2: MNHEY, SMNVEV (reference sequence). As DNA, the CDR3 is TGTGCCGGCTGGGACAGGGCAGGGGTAGCTCACACTGAAGCTTTCTTT. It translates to CAGWDRAGVAHTEAFF.

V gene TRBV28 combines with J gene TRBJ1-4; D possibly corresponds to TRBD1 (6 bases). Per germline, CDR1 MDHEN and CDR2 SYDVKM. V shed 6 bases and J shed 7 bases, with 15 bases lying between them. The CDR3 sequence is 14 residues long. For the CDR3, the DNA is TGTGCCAGCAGCCCCACAGGGATTGGTGAAAAACTGTTTTTT. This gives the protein CASSPTGIGEKLFF. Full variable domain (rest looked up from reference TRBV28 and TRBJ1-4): DVKVTQSSRYLVKRTGEKVFLECVQDMDHENMFWYRQDPGLGLRLIYFSYDVKMKEKGDIPEGYSVSREKKERFSLILESASTNQTSMYLCASSPTGIGEKLFFGSGTQLSVL.

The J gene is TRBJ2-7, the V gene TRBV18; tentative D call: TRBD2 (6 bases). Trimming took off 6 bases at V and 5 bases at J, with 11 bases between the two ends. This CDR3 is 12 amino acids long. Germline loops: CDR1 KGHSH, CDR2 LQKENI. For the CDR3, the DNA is TGTGCCAGCTCCGCCTCGGGGGACGAGCAGTACTTC. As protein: CASSASGDEQYF.